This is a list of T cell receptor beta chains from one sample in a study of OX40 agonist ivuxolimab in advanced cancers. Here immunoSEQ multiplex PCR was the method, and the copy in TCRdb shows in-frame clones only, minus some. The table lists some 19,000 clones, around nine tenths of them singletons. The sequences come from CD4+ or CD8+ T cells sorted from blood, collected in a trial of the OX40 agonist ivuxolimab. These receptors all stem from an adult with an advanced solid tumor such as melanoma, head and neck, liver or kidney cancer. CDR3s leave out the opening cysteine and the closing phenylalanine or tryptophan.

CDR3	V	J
SVLGGQDEEKLF	TRBV29-1	TRBJ1-4
ASSSDVTEAF	TRBV13	TRBJ1-1
ASSMGAYGTDTQY	TRBV19	TRBJ2-3
ASRFTGGPGGETQY	TRBV7-2	TRBJ2-5
ASMGSRSYNEQF	TRBV13	TRBJ2-1
SARDLDQQF	TRBV20-1	TRBJ2-1
ASSDPRDRSYEQY	TRBV25-1	TRBJ2-7
ASSLAGSVSYEQY	TRBV27	TRBJ2-7
ASSLYRAHEQY	TRBV7-9	TRBJ2-7
ASSLSVSNSYEQY	TRBV4-2	TRBJ2-7
ASSWGGGGLNEQF	TRBV28	TRBJ2-1
ASSSTRASGPYEQY	TRBV7-9	TRBJ2-7
ASSWRTGTAKNIQY	TRBV6-7	TRBJ2-4
ATSSGQYYEQY	TRBV15	TRBJ2-7
ASSTYTDTQY	TRBV27	TRBJ2-3
ASSFGLRGNEQF	TRBV27	TRBJ2-1
ASSFGGTFSTDTQY	TRBV5-6	TRBJ2-3
ASSLGLAGSGELF	TRBV6-5	TRBJ2-2
AWSGWGQGGTEAF	TRBV30	TRBJ1-1
ASSLRTHRANEQF	TRBV7-6	TRBJ2-1
ASRFRRYSNQPQH	TRBV28	TRBJ1-5
ASSAGTGGSYEQY	TRBV5-1	TRBJ2-7
SVVGAGANVLT	TRBV29-1	TRBJ2-6
ASRQRGYEQY	TRBV5-8	TRBJ2-7
ASSLTGKEQY	TRBV28	TRBJ2-7
ASSFTSGAYNEQF	TRBV5-1	TRBJ2-1
ASSSTGSGANVLT	TRBV9	TRBJ2-6
ASTESLGEQF	TRBV25-1	TRBJ2-1
ASALRGGPKNIQY	TRBV7-9	TRBJ2-4
ASSMTSNQPQH	TRBV19	TRBJ1-5
ASSSGPIYGYT	TRBV5-4	TRBJ1-2
ASRLQGVAPEAF	TRBV19	TRBJ1-1
ASSWRDEAF	TRBV19	TRBJ1-1
ASSLDYGQGMNTEAF	TRBV5-1	TRBJ1-1
ASSPGSRSYNEQF	TRBV18	TRBJ2-1
ATQAGNTIY	TRBV14	TRBJ1-3
ASSEEFLVNRGSNEKLF	TRBV2	TRBJ1-4